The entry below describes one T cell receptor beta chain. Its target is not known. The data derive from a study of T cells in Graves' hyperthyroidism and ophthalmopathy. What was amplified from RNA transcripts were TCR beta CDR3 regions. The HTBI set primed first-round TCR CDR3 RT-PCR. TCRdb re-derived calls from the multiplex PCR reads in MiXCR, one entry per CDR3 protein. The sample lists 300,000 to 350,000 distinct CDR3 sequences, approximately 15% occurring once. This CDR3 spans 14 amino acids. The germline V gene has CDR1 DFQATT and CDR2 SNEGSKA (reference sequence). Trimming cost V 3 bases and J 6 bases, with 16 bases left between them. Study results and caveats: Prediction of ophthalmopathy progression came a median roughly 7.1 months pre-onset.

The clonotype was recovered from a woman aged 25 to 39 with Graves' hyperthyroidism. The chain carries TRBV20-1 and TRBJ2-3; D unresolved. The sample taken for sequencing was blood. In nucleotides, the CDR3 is TGCAGTGCTAGTCGGGCTTCCTGGCAGGATACGCAGTATTTT. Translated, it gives CSASRASWQDTQYF.